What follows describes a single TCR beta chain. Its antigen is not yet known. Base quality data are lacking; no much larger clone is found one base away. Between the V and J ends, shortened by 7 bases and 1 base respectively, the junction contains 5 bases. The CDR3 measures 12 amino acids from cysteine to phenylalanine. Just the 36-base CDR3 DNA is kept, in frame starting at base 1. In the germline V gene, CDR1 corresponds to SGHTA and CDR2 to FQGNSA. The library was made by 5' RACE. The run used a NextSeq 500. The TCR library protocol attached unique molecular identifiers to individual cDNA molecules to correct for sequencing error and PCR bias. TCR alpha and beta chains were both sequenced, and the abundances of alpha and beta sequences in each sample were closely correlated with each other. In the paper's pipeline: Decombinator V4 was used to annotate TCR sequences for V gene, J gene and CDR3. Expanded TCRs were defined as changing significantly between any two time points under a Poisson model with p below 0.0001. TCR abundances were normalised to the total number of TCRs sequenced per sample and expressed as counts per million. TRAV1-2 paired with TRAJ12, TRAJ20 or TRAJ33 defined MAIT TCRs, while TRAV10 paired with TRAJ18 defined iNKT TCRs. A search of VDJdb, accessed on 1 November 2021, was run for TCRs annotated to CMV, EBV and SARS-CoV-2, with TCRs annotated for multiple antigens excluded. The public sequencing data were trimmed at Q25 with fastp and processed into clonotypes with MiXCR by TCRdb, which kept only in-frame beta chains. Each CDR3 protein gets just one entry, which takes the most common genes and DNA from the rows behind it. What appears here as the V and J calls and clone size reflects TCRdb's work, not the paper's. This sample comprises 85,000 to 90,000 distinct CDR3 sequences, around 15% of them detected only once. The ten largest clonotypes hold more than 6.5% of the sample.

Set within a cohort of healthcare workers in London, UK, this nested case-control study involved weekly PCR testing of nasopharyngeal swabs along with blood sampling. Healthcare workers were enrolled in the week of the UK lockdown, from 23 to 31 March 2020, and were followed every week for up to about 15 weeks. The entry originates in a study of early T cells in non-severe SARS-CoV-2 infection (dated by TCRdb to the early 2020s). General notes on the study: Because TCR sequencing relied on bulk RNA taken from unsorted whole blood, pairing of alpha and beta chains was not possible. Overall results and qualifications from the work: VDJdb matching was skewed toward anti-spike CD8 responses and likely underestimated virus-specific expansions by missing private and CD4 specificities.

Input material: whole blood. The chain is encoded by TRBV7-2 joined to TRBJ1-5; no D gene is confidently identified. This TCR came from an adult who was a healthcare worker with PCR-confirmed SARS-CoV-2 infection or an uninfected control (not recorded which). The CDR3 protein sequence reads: CASTVSNQPQHF. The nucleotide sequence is TGTGCCAGCACAGTAAGCAATCAGCCCCAGCATTTT.